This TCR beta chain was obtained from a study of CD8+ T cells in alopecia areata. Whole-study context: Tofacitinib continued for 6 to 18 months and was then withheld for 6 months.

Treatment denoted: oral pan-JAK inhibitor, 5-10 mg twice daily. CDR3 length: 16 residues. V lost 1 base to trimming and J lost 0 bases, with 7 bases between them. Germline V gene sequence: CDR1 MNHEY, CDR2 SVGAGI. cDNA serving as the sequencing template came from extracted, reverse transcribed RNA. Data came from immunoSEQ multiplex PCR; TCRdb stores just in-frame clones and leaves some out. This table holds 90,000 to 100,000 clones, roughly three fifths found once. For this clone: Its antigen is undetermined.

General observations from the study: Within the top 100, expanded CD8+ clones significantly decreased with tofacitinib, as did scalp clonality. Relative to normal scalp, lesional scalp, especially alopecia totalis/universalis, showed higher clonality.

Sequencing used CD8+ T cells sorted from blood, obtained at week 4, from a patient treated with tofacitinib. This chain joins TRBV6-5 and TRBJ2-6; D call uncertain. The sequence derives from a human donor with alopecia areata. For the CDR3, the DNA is TGTGCCAGCAGTTACTTCCACAGCTCTGGGGCCAACGTCCTGACTTTC. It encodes CASSYFHSSGANVLTF.